This T cell receptor (beta chain) was obtained from a study of blood T cell repertoires in COVID-19 (dated by TCRdb to 2018 to 2020). Background for the entire study: Samples from collaborators originated in the United States, Italy and Spain and spanned both the acute and convalescent phases of COVID-19. The prospective study material was composed of cDNA or gDNA derived from T cells, B-cell-depleted T cells, or PBMCs. Deeply sampled blood TCRbeta repertoires from subjects exposed to, actively infected with, or recovered from COVID-19 were included in the dataset. The repertoires were made available in a free public database intended to serve as a resource for research on the immune response to SARS-CoV-2. The samples were drawn from the first 160 participants of the ongoing ImmuneRACE study and from 1,254 subjects provided by 6 global collaborators. The sample metadata nearly always contained a de-identified subject ID, COVID-19 status, age in years and sex. Where available, HLA class I and class II types were taken from metadata supplied by the sample provider and were not determined by assay-based typing. Findings and caveats that apply to the study as a whole: Clinical and demographic metadata were provided uncurated, with the amount varying by source and participant.

Looking up the germline V gene (reference sequence) yields CDR1 SEHNR and CDR2 FQNEAQ. The V and J ends are trimmed by 2 bases and 5 bases, leaving 9 bases between them. From the cysteine up to the phenylalanine, the CDR3 has a length of 13 residues. Left in the record is the CDR3 DNA by itself, 39 bases read in frame from the first base. A remark on this clone: Its antigen is unknown. No much larger clonotype is one base removed from it; base qualities were not supplied.

TCRbeta CDR3 regions were amplified from genomic DNA using the immunoSEQ Assay, a bias-controlled multiplex PCR. As for the authors' bioinformatics: Within the assay, amplification of reference gene primers was used to estimate how many nucleated cells each sample contained. To quantify the absolute abundance of each unique TCRbeta CDR3 rearrangement, sequence reads were collapsed and filtered. For each sample, productive Simpson clonality was calculated as the square root of Simpson's diversity index over productive rearrangements. In TCRdb, the immuneACCESS table is reduced to in-frame sequences with V and J assigned. These tables do not hold every clone; where another copy was compared, an unresolved V gene accounts for under half, and the others remain unexplained. Clone size and the V and J calls come from that table; the DNA yielded D and trimming. This sample is represented by some 110,000 clones; 85% to 90% of them were singletons. Of the sample, about 8% falls within the top ten clones.

Another Seattle source contributed samples from volunteer blood donors who had recovered from COVID-19. Whole blood was collected in K2EDTA tubes by collaborating institutions according to the institutions' own protocols. Collaborator samples were shipped for TCRbeta analysis as frozen whole blood, isolated PBMCs, or DNA extracted from either sample type. Recombination linked TRBV7-9 to TRBJ1-1, with TRBD1 as a weak D call on 5 bases. This clonotype originated in a man between 65 and 85 years old who had recovered from COVID-19. Sequenced sample: peripheral blood. The DNA sequence is as follows: TGTGCCAGCAGCTTATTGGGGGGTACTGAAGCTTTCTTT. Its translation reads: CASSLLGGTEAFF. With the portions outside the CDR3 filled from the reference TRBV7-9 and TRBJ1-1 genes, the complete variable region becomes DTGVSQNPRHKITKRGQNVTFRCDPISEHNRLYWYRQTLGQGPEFLTYFQNEAQLEKSRLLSDRFSAERPKGSFSTLEIQRTEQGDSAMYLCASSLLGGTEAFFGQGTRLTVV.